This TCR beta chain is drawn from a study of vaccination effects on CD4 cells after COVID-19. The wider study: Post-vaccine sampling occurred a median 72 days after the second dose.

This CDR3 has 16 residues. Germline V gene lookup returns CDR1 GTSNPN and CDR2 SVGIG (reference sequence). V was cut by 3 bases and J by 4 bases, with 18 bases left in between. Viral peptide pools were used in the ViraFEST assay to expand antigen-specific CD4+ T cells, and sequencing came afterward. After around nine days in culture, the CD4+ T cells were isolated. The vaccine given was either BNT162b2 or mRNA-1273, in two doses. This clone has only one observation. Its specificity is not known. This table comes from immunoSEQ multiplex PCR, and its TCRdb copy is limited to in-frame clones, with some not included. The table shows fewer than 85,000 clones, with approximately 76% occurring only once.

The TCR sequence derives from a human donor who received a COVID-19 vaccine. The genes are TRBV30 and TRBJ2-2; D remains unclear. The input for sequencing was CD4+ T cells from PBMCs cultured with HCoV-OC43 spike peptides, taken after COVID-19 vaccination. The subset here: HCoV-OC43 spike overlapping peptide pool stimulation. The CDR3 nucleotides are TGTGCCTGGAGGCGGACGGGCGTGGTAGCCACCGGGGAGCTGTTTTTT. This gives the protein CAWRRTGVVATGELFF.